Listed below are T cell receptor beta chains from one sample, sequenced in a study of CD8+ T cells in alopecia areata. TCRdb keeps only in-frame clones here, not all; method: immunoSEQ multiplex PCR. The sample shows 90,000 to 120,000 clones, roughly 84% of them seen only once. Sequencing was performed on CD8+ T cells sorted from blood, taken at week 24, from a patient treated with tofacitinib. These receptors were obtained from a human donor with alopecia areata. Each CDR3 is given with its conserved first and last residue. Fields, in order: CDR3 protein, CDR3 DNA, V gene, clone size, D gene, J gene. A D gene is named only where the DNA matches it firmly. Some rows mark clone size as missing; the rest say once, few, many or name a class of expanded clone.

CDR3 protein: CASSLSSANEQFF
CDR3 DNA: TGTGCCAGCAGCTTAAGTAGCGCCAATGAGCAGTTCTTC
V gene: TRBV13
clone size: NA
D gene: NA
J gene: TRBJ2-1

CDR3 protein: CASSQDDSGPNTGELFF
CDR3 DNA: TGCGCCAGCAGCCAAGATGATAGTGGGCCAAACACCGGGGAGCTGTTTTTT
V gene: TRBV4-3
clone size: NA
D gene: NA
J gene: TRBJ2-2

CDR3 protein: CSVERGDRYEQYF
CDR3 DNA: TGCAGCGTTGAACGGGGGGATAGGTACGAGCAGTACTTC
V gene: TRBV29-1
clone size: NA
D gene: TRBD2
J gene: TRBJ2-7

CDR3 protein: CASTSGRMNTEAFF
CDR3 DNA: TGTGCCAGCACCTCGGGAAGAATGAACACTGAAGCTTTCTTT
V gene: TRBV7-9
clone size: NA
D gene: NA
J gene: TRBJ1-1

CDR3 protein: CASSQAAGGRGHEQYF
CDR3 DNA: TGCGCCAGCAGCCAAGCCGCGGGGGGCCGGGGGCACGAGCAGTACTTC
V gene: TRBV4-3
clone size: NA
D gene: TRBD2
J gene: TRBJ2-7

CDR3 protein: CSVEDQKVFGYTF
CDR3 DNA: TGCAGCGTAGAGGACCAGAAGGTATTCGGCTACACCTTC
V gene: TRBV29-1
clone size: NA
D gene: NA
J gene: TRBJ1-2

CDR3 protein: CASSITRTGVNTEAFF
CDR3 DNA: TGTGCCAGTAGTATCACCCGGACAGGGGTGAACACTGAAGCTTTCTTT
V gene: TRBV19
clone size: NA
D gene: TRBD1
J gene: TRBJ1-1

CDR3 protein: CSVVGGATTYEQYF
CDR3 DNA: TGCAGCGTTGTTGGGGGGGCCACTACCTACGAGCAGTACTTC
V gene: TRBV29-1
clone size: NA
D gene: NA
J gene: TRBJ2-7

CDR3 protein: CASSQGEVAGGDTQYF
CDR3 DNA: TGTGCCAGCAGCCAAGGGGAGGTAGCGGGGGGAGATACGCAGTATTTT
V gene: TRBV4-2
clone size: NA
D gene: TRBD2
J gene: TRBJ2-3

CDR3 protein: CASSLNTGRATYEQYF
CDR3 DNA: TGCGCCAGCAGCCTAAACACAGGGAGAGCTACCTACGAGCAGTACTTC
V gene: TRBV4-3
clone size: NA
D gene: NA
J gene: TRBJ2-7

CDR3 protein: CASSPGFTYEQYF
CDR3 DNA: TGTGCCAGCAGCCCGGGTTTTACCTACGAGCAGTACTTC
V gene: TRBV7-9
clone size: NA
D gene: NA
J gene: TRBJ2-7

CDR3 protein: CASSYRDRGYEQYF
CDR3 DNA: TGCGCCAGCAGTTACCGGGACAGGGGCTACGAGCAGTACTTC
V gene: TRBV4-1
clone size: NA
D gene: TRBD1
J gene: TRBJ2-7

CDR3 protein: CASSSRTGGYEQYF
CDR3 DNA: TGTGCCAGCAGTTCAAGGACAGGGGGTTACGAGCAGTACTTC
V gene: TRBV27
clone size: NA
D gene: TRBD1
J gene: TRBJ2-7

CDR3 protein: CASSPEGRPYEQYF
CDR3 DNA: TGTGCCAGCAGCCCCGAGGGCAGGCCCTACGAGCAGTACTTC
V gene: TRBV7-6
clone size: NA
D gene: NA
J gene: TRBJ2-7

CDR3 protein: CASTLGDRPAYEQYF
CDR3 DNA: TGCGCCAGCACCCTTGGTGACAGACCAGCCTACGAGCAGTACTTC
V gene: TRBV5-1
clone size: NA
D gene: NA
J gene: TRBJ2-7

CDR3 protein: CASSLFSGTEQYF
CDR3 DNA: TGTGCCAGCAGCTTGTTTTCAGGGACCGAGCAGTACTTC
V gene: TRBV5-6
clone size: NA
D gene: NA
J gene: TRBJ2-7

CDR3 protein: CASSLTYEQYF
CDR3 DNA: TGTGCCAGCAGTTTAACCTACGAGCAGTACTTC
V gene: TRBV27
clone size: once
D gene: NA
J gene: TRBJ2-7

CDR3 protein: CSVQDGKLFF
CDR3 DNA: TGCAGCGTTCAGGACGGGAAACTGTTTTTT
V gene: TRBV29-1
clone size: NA
D gene: NA
J gene: TRBJ1-4

CDR3 protein: CASSLLDSGRTGELFF
CDR3 DNA: TGTGCCAGCAGCTTGTTGGATAGCGGCCGCACCGGGGAGCTGTTTTTT
V gene: TRBV5-6
clone size: NA
D gene: NA
J gene: TRBJ2-2

CDR3 protein: CASSSDPSSPQHF
CDR3 DNA: TGTGCTAGCAGCTCCGATCCATCATCGCCCCAGCATTTT
V gene: TRBV7-7
clone size: NA
D gene: NA
J gene: TRBJ1-5

CDR3 protein: CASGGAGGGNEQFF
CDR3 DNA: TGCGCCAGCGGAGGTGCAGGGGGAGGAAATGAGCAGTTCTTC
V gene: TRBV4-1
clone size: NA
D gene: NA
J gene: TRBJ2-1

CDR3 protein: CASSLWTSYNEQFF
CDR3 DNA: TGTGCCAGCAGCTTATGGACCTCCTACAATGAGCAGTTCTTC
V gene: TRBV7-9
clone size: NA
D gene: NA
J gene: TRBJ2-1

CDR3 protein: CASSVEYRTGDNEQFF
CDR3 DNA: TGTGCCAGCAGCGTAGAATATCGGACAGGGGACAATGAGCAGTTCTTC
V gene: TRBV9
clone size: NA
D gene: TRBD1
J gene: TRBJ2-1

CDR3 protein: CASSDAAQGLGYTF
CDR3 DNA: TGTGCCAGCAGTGACGCGGCCCAAGGACTTGGCTACACCTTC
V gene: TRBV2
clone size: NA
D gene: NA
J gene: TRBJ1-2

CDR3 protein: CASSSSDRGLEKLFF
CDR3 DNA: TGTGCCAGCAGCTCGTCGGACAGGGGGCTGGAAAAACTGTTTTTT
V gene: TRBV7-2
clone size: once
D gene: TRBD1
J gene: TRBJ1-4

CDR3 protein: CASSQGRGGYEQYF
CDR3 DNA: TGTGCCAGCAGCCAAGGACGGGGAGGTTACGAGCAGTACTTC
V gene: TRBV11-2
clone size: NA
D gene: NA
J gene: TRBJ2-7

CDR3 protein: CASSQDLGGLSYEQYF
CDR3 DNA: TGCGCCAGCAGCCAAGATCTAGGGGGCCTCTCCTACGAGCAGTACTTC
V gene: TRBV4-3
clone size: once
D gene: TRBD1
J gene: TRBJ2-7

CDR3 protein: CASGPGTSYQETQYF
CDR3 DNA: TGTGCTAGTGGTCCGGGGACCTCTTACCAAGAGACCCAGTACTTC
V gene: TRBV12-5
clone size: NA
D gene: NA
J gene: TRBJ2-5

CDR3 protein: CASTPRGRDPYNEQFF
CDR3 DNA: TGTGCCAGCACCCCCCGGGGCAGGGATCCTTACAATGAGCAGTTCTTC
V gene: TRBV5-6
clone size: NA
D gene: NA
J gene: TRBJ2-1

CDR3 protein: CASSGTSGRSTDTQYF
CDR3 DNA: TGTGCCAGCAGTGGGACTAGCGGAAGGAGCACAGATACGCAGTATTTT
V gene: TRBV2
clone size: once
D gene: TRBD2
J gene: TRBJ2-3

CDR3 protein: CASRPTSYGYTF
CDR3 DNA: TGTGCCAGCAGGCCTACAAGCTATGGCTACACCTTC
V gene: TRBV28
clone size: NA
D gene: NA
J gene: TRBJ1-2

CDR3 protein: CASSVLTGLANYEQYF
CDR3 DNA: TGTGCCAGCAGCGTACTGACGGGACTAGCGAACTACGAGCAGTACTTC
V gene: TRBV11-2
clone size: NA
D gene: TRBD2
J gene: TRBJ2-7

CDR3 protein: CASSPGVSYNEQFF
CDR3 DNA: TGCGCCAGCAGCCCCGGGGTATCCTACAATGAGCAGTTCTTC
V gene: TRBV4-3
clone size: NA
D gene: NA
J gene: TRBJ2-1

CDR3 protein: CASSQDSGDQPQHF
CDR3 DNA: TGCGCCAGCAGCCAAGATAGCGGGGATCAGCCCCAGCATTTT
V gene: TRBV4-3
clone size: NA
D gene: NA
J gene: TRBJ1-5

CDR3 protein: CASSPRQGPTLYGYTF
CDR3 DNA: TGTGCCAGCAGCCCCCGACAGGGCCCAACTCTCTATGGCTACACCTTC
V gene: TRBV6-6
clone size: NA
D gene: TRBD1
J gene: TRBJ1-2

CDR3 protein: CASSLGTSGVKNIQYF
CDR3 DNA: TGTGCCAGCAGCCTTGGGACTAGCGGGGTCAAAAACATTCAGTACTTC
V gene: TRBV7-9
clone size: NA
D gene: TRBD2
J gene: TRBJ2-4

CDR3 protein: CASSHYMGGGETQYF
CDR3 DNA: TGCGCCAGCAGCCATTACATGGGGGGGGGAGAGACCCAGTACTTC
V gene: TRBV4-3
clone size: NA
D gene: TRBD2
J gene: TRBJ2-5

CDR3 protein: CASSFSTFEGEQFF
CDR3 DNA: TGTGCCAGCAGTTTCTCTACGTTCGAGGGTGAGCAGTTCTTC
V gene: TRBV27
clone size: NA
D gene: NA
J gene: TRBJ2-1

CDR3 protein: CAFLHGVGNTGELFF
CDR3 DNA: TGCGCCTTCCTGCACGGGGTGGGGAACACCGGGGAGCTGTTTTTT
V gene: TRBV23-1
clone size: NA
D gene: NA
J gene: TRBJ2-2

CDR3 protein: CASSQLTQNTEAFF
CDR3 DNA: TGTGCCAGCAGCCAACTGACTCAGAACACTGAAGCTTTCTTT
V gene: TRBV4-2
clone size: once
D gene: NA
J gene: TRBJ1-1

CDR3 protein: CASSLARGENIQYF
CDR3 DNA: TGTGCCAGCAGCTTAGCCCGGGGGGAAAACATTCAGTACTTC
V gene: TRBV7-9
clone size: NA
D gene: TRBD2
J gene: TRBJ2-4

CDR3 protein: CASSPRTDGYTF
CDR3 DNA: TGCGCCAGCAGTCCCAGGACGGATGGCTACACCTTC
V gene: TRBV5-1
clone size: NA
D gene: NA
J gene: TRBJ1-2

CDR3 protein: CASSSWDMKTDTQYF
CDR3 DNA: TGTGCCAGTAGTTCCTGGGACATGAAGACAGATACGCAGTATTTT
V gene: TRBV19
clone size: NA
D gene: NA
J gene: TRBJ2-3

CDR3 protein: CASSFFGGPGETQYF
CDR3 DNA: TGTGCCAGCAGTTTTTTCGGGGGCCCAGGAGAGACCCAGTACTTC
V gene: TRBV27
clone size: NA
D gene: NA
J gene: TRBJ2-5

CDR3 protein: CSVKVAGPYGYTF
CDR3 DNA: TGCAGCGTGAAAGTCGCAGGTCCCTATGGCTACACCTTC
V gene: TRBV29-1
clone size: NA
D gene: NA
J gene: TRBJ1-2

CDR3 protein: CASSLGTSGGATGELFF
CDR3 DNA: TGTGCCAGCAGCTTGGGGACTAGCGGGGGGGCAACCGGGGAGCTGTTTTTT
V gene: TRBV7-8
clone size: NA
D gene: TRBD2
J gene: TRBJ2-2

CDR3 protein: CASSLGAYNEQFF
CDR3 DNA: TGTGCCAGCAGCTTAGGAGCCTACAATGAGCAGTTCTTC
V gene: TRBV13
clone size: NA
D gene: NA
J gene: TRBJ2-1

CDR3 protein: CASITGGGQAHYGYTF
CDR3 DNA: TGTGCCAGCATCACTGGAGGGGGACAGGCCCACTATGGCTACACCTTC
V gene: TRBV5-6
clone size: NA
D gene: TRBD1
J gene: TRBJ1-2

CDR3 protein: CASSEGHNEAFF
CDR3 DNA: TGTGCCAGCAGTGAGGGACACAATGAAGCTTTCTTT
V gene: TRBV2
clone size: NA
D gene: NA
J gene: TRBJ1-1

CDR3 protein: CASRWTSDLNSPLHF
CDR3 DNA: TGTGCCAGCAGGTGGACATCGGACCTTAATTCACCCCTCCACTTT
V gene: TRBV7-6
clone size: NA
D gene: NA
J gene: TRBJ1-6

CDR3 protein: CASTLRLAGVAGELFF
CDR3 DNA: TGTGCCAGCACCCTAAGACTAGCGGGGGTAGCCGGGGAGCTGTTTTTT
V gene: TRBV2
clone size: once
D gene: TRBD2
J gene: TRBJ2-2

CDR3 protein: CASSLSKPDTQYF
CDR3 DNA: TGTGCCAGCAGCTTATCCAAACCAGATACGCAGTATTTT
V gene: TRBV7-3
clone size: NA
D gene: NA
J gene: TRBJ2-3

CDR3 protein: CASSQDPGGQETQYF
CDR3 DNA: TGTGCCAGCAGCCAAGATCCGGGGGGCCAGGAGACCCAGTACTTC
V gene: TRBV14
clone size: once
D gene: NA
J gene: TRBJ2-5

CDR3 protein: CASSYDRGDNEQFF
CDR3 DNA: TGTGCCAGCAGTTACGACAGGGGGGACAATGAGCAGTTCTTC
V gene: TRBV6-5
clone size: NA
D gene: TRBD1
J gene: TRBJ2-1